These T cell receptor beta chains were read from a single sample in a study of blood T cell repertoires in COVID-19. Produced via immunoSEQ multiplex PCR; TCRdb's table is partial and in-frame only. The repertoire holds 100,000 to 150,000 clones, with about 82% as singletons. Sequencing was performed on peripheral blood. These receptors were obtained from a human donor in a cohort sampled during active COVID-19. CDR3s include the opening cysteine and the closing phenylalanine or tryptophan. The D gene is left open where the match is weak. Clone size is not always given. Where it is, it says once, few, many or a class for expanded clones.

15,TRBD1,TRBV7-2,NA,TRBJ1-2,CASSLARTGEDGYTF,TGTGCCAGCAGCTTAGCGCGAACAGGGGAGGACGGCTACACCTTC
15,NA,TRBV29-1,NA,TRBJ2-3,CSVVLFGGNTDTQYF,TGCAGCGTTGTCCTTTTCGGAGGGAACACAGATACGCAGTATTTT
17,TRBD2,TRBV7-2,NA,TRBJ2-1,CASSLASAGFAHNEQFF,TGTGCCAGCAGCTTAGCGTCAGCGGGATTTGCCCACAATGAGCAGTTCTTC
13,NA,TRBV27,NA,TRBJ2-5,CASSPQRKETQYF,TGTGCCAGCAGTCCTCAGAGGAAAGAGACCCAGTACTTC
14,NA,TRBV6-5,NA,TRBJ2-3,CASTRAAGADTQYF,TGTGCCAGCACCAGGGCTGCAGGAGCAGATACGCAGTATTTT
13,NA,TRBV7-8,NA,TRBJ1-2,CASSFGGNYGYTF,TGTGCCAGCAGCTTTGGAGGGAACTATGGCTACACCTTC
18,TRBD2,TRBV4-2,NA,TRBJ2-2,CASSQGSLGGNNTGELFF,TGTGCCAGCAGCCAGGGTTCCCTCGGGGGGAATAACACCGGGGAGCTGTTTTTT
21,NA,TRBV4-1,NA,TRBJ2-4,CASSQDLLSFGTTLAKNIQYF,TGCGCCAGCAGCCAAGATCTTTTGTCTTTTGGGACAACTCTAGCCAAAAACATTCAGTACTTC
14,TRBD1,TRBV6-5,NA,TRBJ1-4,CASSYEGAREKLFF,TGTGCCAGCAGTTACGAGGGGGCCCGTGAAAAACTGTTTTTT
15,TRBD1,TRBV19,NA,TRBJ2-3,CASSNGTGLSGTQYF,TGTGCCAGTAGTAACGGGACAGGGCTTTCGGGTACGCAGTATTTT
15,NA,TRBV27,NA,TRBJ1-1,CASSLSSGGWTEAFF,TGTGCCAGCAGTTTATCCTCGGGAGGTTGGACTGAAGCTTTCTTT
18,TRBD2,TRBV2,NA,TRBJ2-1,CASSKTSGRVASYNEQFF,TGTGCCAGCAGCAAGACTAGCGGGAGGGTGGCGTCCTACAATGAGCAGTTCTTC
15,TRBD1,TRBV7-2,NA,TRBJ2-3,CASRPTGSTTDTQYF,TGTGCCAGCAGGCCGACAGGGTCTACCACAGATACGCAGTATTTT
15,TRBD2,TRBV7-9,NA,TRBJ2-3,CASSVKREWADTQYF,TGTGCCAGCAGCGTCAAGCGGGAGTGGGCAGATACGCAGTATTTT
12,NA,TRBV19,few,TRBJ1-5,CASRFSDQPQHF,TGTGCCAGTAGGTTCTCCGATCAGCCCCAGCATTTT
15,NA,TRBV11-2,NA,TRBJ1-2,CASSLTGGSIYGYTF,TGTGCCAGCAGCTTGACAGGAGGCTCCATTTATGGCTACACCTTC
16,TRBD2,TRBV18,NA,TRBJ2-1,CASSPPRLAGDNEQFF,TGTGCCAGCTCACCACCGCGACTAGCGGGGGACAATGAGCAGTTCTTC
14,NA,TRBV14,NA,TRBJ1-2,CASSHGGTDYGYTF,TGTGCCAGCAGCCACGGGGGTACGGATTATGGCTACACCTTC
14,TRBD1,TRBV5-8,NA,TRBJ2-7,CASSLDGQGDEQYF,TGTGCCAGCAGCTTGGACGGACAGGGCGACGAGCAGTACTTC
16,NA,TRBV7-7,NA,TRBJ2-2,CASSLGGLANTGELFF,TGTGCCAGCAGCTTAGGGGGGCTCGCGAACACCGGGGAGCTGTTTTTT
16,NA,TRBV27,NA,TRBJ2-1,CASSLPQGSSYNEQFF,TGTGCCAGCAGTTTACCCCAGGGGAGCTCCTACAATGAGCAGTTCTTC
12,NA,TRBV2,NA,TRBJ2-7,CASSEQGGGQYF,TGTGCCAGCAGTGAGCAGGGAGGGGGGCAGTACTTC
17,TRBD1,TRBV19,NA,TRBJ2-2,CASSGTGVFANTGELFF,TGTGCCAGTAGTGGGACAGGGGTGTTTGCGAACACCGGGGAGCTGTTTTTT
16,TRBD1,TRBV28,NA,TRBJ2-7,CASSPGQLRSSYEQYF,TGTGCCAGCAGCCCGGGACAGCTCCGAAGCTCCTACGAGCAGTACTTC
18,TRBD1,TRBV5-8,once,TRBJ2-1,CASSLWPRRQGQLIEQFF,TGTGCCAGCAGCTTGTGGCCCCGTCGACAGGGACAGCTAATAGAGCAGTTCTTC
15,TRBD2,TRBV28,NA,TRBJ2-4,CASSLSGGRGNIQYF,TGTGCCAGCAGTTTATCCGGCGGGAGGGGGAACATTCAGTACTTC
15,NA,TRBV6-1,once,TRBJ1-2,CASSETDRDLYGYTF,TGTGCCAGCAGTGAAACGGACAGAGATCTCTATGGCTACACCTTC
14,NA,TRBV27,NA,TRBJ1-1,CASSFHRANTEAFF,TGTGCCAGCAGTTTCCACAGGGCGAACACTGAAGCTTTCTTT
13,TRBD2,TRBV9,NA,TRBJ2-7,CASSAGGEYEQYF,TGTGCCAGCAGCGCGGGAGGGGAGTACGAGCAGTACTTC
15,TRBD2,TRBV7-9,once,TRBJ2-3,CASSLTSLRTDTQYF,TGTGCCAGCAGCTTGACTAGCCTCCGCACAGATACGCAGTATTTT
14,TRBD1,TRBV9,NA,TRBJ1-1,CASSPDRGYTEAFF,TGTGCCAGCAGCCCCGACAGGGGGTACACTGAAGCTTTCTTT
12,TRBD1,TRBV11-2,NA,TRBJ1-1,CASSRSTGEAFF,TGTGCCAGCAGCCGATCGACAGGGGAGGCTTTCTTT
15,TRBD2,TRBV6-5,NA,TRBJ2-7,CASSPTAGVSYEQYF,TGTGCCAGCAGTCCTACAGCGGGAGTAAGCTACGAGCAGTACTTC
16,TRBD1,TRBV7-9,NA,TRBJ1-6,CASSLGQGFYNSPLHF,TGTGCCAGCAGCTTAGGACAGGGATTTTATAATTCACCCCTCCACTTT
13,TRBD2,TRBV13,NA,TRBJ2-3,CASSLGTPSGRYF,TGTGCCAGCAGCTTAGGTACGCCTAGCGGGAGGTATTTT
15,NA,TRBV6-5,NA,TRBJ1-1,CASQPGHQFLTEAFF,TGTGCCAGCCAACCGGGACACCAATTTTTAACTGAAGCTTTCTTT
12,NA,TRBV28,NA,TRBJ1-5,CASSQLLAPQHF,TGTGCCAGCAGTCAACTACTGGCGCCCCAGCATTTT
12,NA,TRBV7-9,few,TRBJ1-5,CASAAGSEPQHF,TGTGCCAGCGCGGCAGGGTCCGAGCCCCAGCATTTT
14,TRBD1,TRBV7-2,NA,TRBJ2-4,CASSSRGAKNIQYF,TGTGCCAGCAGCAGCAGGGGGGCCAAAAACATTCAGTACTTC
13,NA,TRBV18,once,TRBJ1-1,CASSEDRNTEAFF,TGTGCCAGCTCAGAGGACAGGAACACTGAAGCTTTCTTT
14,TRBD2,TRBV28,NA,TRBJ2-3,CASNSGSVADTQYF,TGTGCCAGCAATAGCGGGAGTGTCGCAGATACGCAGTATTTT
14,NA,TRBV5-6,NA,TRBJ1-2,CASLSRRLGNGYTF,TGTGCCAGCCTCTCCAGGCGGCTCGGGAATGGCTACACCTTC
18,NA,TRBV3-1/TRBV3-2,NA,TRBJ1-6,CASSQDVTAASYNSPLHF,TGTGCCAGCAGCCAAGATGTGACAGCTGCCTCCTATAATTCACCCCTCCACTTT
20,TRBD1,TRBV6-1,NA,TRBJ2-4,CASRELASRHRGEAKNIQYF,TGTGCCAGCAGGGAACTCGCGTCCCGCCACAGGGGGGAGGCCAAAAACATTCAGTACTTC